This TCR beta chain was found in a study of shared clonotypes between healthy human individuals. Study information: Each donor's CD8 memory used one plate, CD8 naive two, each CD4 subset three.

Naivety among CD8 cells was defined by CD45RO negativity and positive CCR7 selection, thereby excluding terminally differentiated effector memory CD45RA+ cells. In germline, CDR1 is SQVTM, CDR2 ANQGSEA. CDR3 length: 14 residues. Trimming removed 2 bases at V and 4 bases at J, with 14 bases between. Profiled with immunoSEQ multiplex PCR; TCRdb holds only in-frame clones, not every one. The table shows around 2,100,000 clones, with about 95% occurring only once. This chain connects TRBV29-1 to TRBJ2-5; TRBD2 is a possible D gene (5 bases). Sequenced: naive CD8+ T cells sorted from blood. This receptor was taken from a man between 18 and 35 years old in good health. The CDR3 region is CSVERADRGETQYF. In DNA form, the CDR3 reads TGCAGCGTTGAAAGAGCGGACCGGGGAGAGACCCAGTACTTC.